This TCR beta chain was sequenced for a study of molecular identifiers for immune sequencing clone quantification. Concerning this clonotype itself: A much larger clonotype is one base distant, so this may be a read error.

TCRdb independently ran MiXCR on the PCR reads; one entry per CDR3 protein. Among a few hundred thousand distinct CDR3 sequences listed, 20% to 25% were seen once. The CDR3 totals 14 residues. In germline, CDR1 is LGHNT, CDR2 FRNRAP. The specimen was naive CD8+ T cells from blood, with Jurkat cell RNA spiked in. The subset denotes: FACS-sorted CD8+CD4-CCR7+CD45RA+ naive T cells. V usage is TRBV12-5 and J usage is TRBJ1-1, with a weak D call TRBD1 (6 bases). This TCR came from a human donor in good health. Some libraries in this study had Jurkat cell RNA spiked in. CDR3 bases: TGTGCTAGTGGTTTGACAACAGGGTTCACTGGAGCTTTCTTT. Amino acid sequence: CASGLTTGFTGAFF. Supplemented by reference TRBV12-5 and TRBJ1-1, the full variable domain reads DARVTQTPRHKVTEMGQEVTMRCQPILGHNTVFWYRQTMMQGLELLAYFRNRAPLDDSGMPKDRFSAEMPDATLATLKIQPSEPRDSAVYFCASGLTTGFTGAFFGQGTRLTVV.